The present entry profiles one T cell receptor beta chain with its context. Its antigen target is currently unknown. No per-base quality is available; no much larger clone lies one base away. The sample is drawn from a study of T-cell memory formation after mild COVID-19 (dated by TCRdb to the early 2020s). For context, the study as a whole: TCR sequence clusters from the two donors were largely donor specific. T-cell clones expanding and contracting after mild COVID-19 in a couple of donors were tracked by longitudinal TCRalpha and TCRbeta repertoire sequencing. Two young, previously healthy adult volunteers made up the cohort, one male and one female. Study-wide findings and limitations: The second-wave clones that peaked on day 37 were not confirmed to be SARS-CoV-2 specific. Clones that contracted from day 15 to 85 showed balanced CD4/CD8 phenotypes, whereas a second wave of clones that expanded from day 15 to 37 leaned towards CD4+. Contracting CD4+ clones were found mainly in CM and EM memory subsets, while CD8+ clones were enriched in EMRA. Only two mild cases were covered in the study, and larger cohorts including severe cases with pre-infection samples were considered necessary. Some responding clones were detected in pre-infection memory, suggesting pre-existing cross-reactive memory T cells joined the SARS-CoV-2 response.

Sequencing was performed on an Illumina NovaSeq 6000. TCRalpha and TCRbeta cDNA libraries were built by 5'RACE with constant-segment primers, adding sample barcodes and unique molecular identifiers. Trizol reagent was used to extract RNA from every sample. Amplification of the libraries took two PCR steps, and the second step added a second sample barcode plus Illumina TruSeq adapters. The libraries were sequenced on an Illumina NovaSeq using 2 x 150 bp paired-end reads. On the authors' methods: Reads were demultiplexed and collapsed into UMI-guided consensus sequences with migec v1.2.7. Using mixcr v2.1.11, UMI consensuses were aligned to TRA and TRB V and J templates and then assembled into clonotypes. Clonotypes were classified as expanded or contracted when called significant by both edgeR and NoisET, with noise models trained on biological replicates. For edgeR calls, a false discovery rate-adjusted p below 0.01 and a log2 fold-change threshold of 1 were applied. As an exploratory analysis of dynamics, max-normalized trajectories of the 1000 most abundant clonotypes were examined by PCA with hierarchical clustering. The CD4 or CD8 phenotype of responding clones was assigned using the separately sequenced CD4+ and CD8+ repertoires. In TCRdb, the public reads were trimmed at Q25 with fastp and aligned with MiXCR, with productive beta chains retained. Identical CDR3 proteins give one entry, which carries the most common genes and DNA. These V and J calls rely on TCRdb rather than the paper's analysis. The sample records a few hundred thousand distinct CDR3 sequences, 8% to 10% of which are singletons. Around 20% of the sample comes from the top ten.

CDR1 and CDR2, looked up from the germline V gene, are MDHEN and SYDVKM. The cysteine opens and the phenylalanine closes a CDR3 of 15 amino acids. Kept here is only the CDR3 DNA, which spans 45 bases and is read in frame from base 1. The germline V end is reduced by 6 bases and the J end by 4 bases; junction bases left unmatched: 7. Ficoll-Paque density gradient centrifugation was the method used to isolate PBMCs. The clonotype comes from a man aged 18 to 35 who had mild COVID-19 (a few samples of this study predate the infection). The sample titles of this study are shuffled in the database, so cell type and time point are left out; the donor was told from shared clones. The chain links TRBV28 with TRBJ2-2; 8 nucleotides in the junction match TRBD2. The sequenced sample was PBMCs or a T cell subset sorted from them (not recorded which). The bases are TGTGCCAGCAGCCTCGGGGGGGCGGTCACCGGGGAGCTGTTTTTT. It translates as CASSLGGAVTGELFF.